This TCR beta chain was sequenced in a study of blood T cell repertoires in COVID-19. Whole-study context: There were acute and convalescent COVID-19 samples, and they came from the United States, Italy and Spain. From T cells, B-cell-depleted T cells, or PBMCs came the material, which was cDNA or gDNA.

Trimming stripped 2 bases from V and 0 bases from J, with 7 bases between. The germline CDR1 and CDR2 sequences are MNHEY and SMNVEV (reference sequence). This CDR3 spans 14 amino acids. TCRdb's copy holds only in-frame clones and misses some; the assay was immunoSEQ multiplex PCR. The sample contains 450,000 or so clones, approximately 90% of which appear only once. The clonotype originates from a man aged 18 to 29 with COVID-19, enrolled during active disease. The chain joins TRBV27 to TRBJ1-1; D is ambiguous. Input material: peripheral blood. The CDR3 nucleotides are TGTGCCAGCAGTTTAAACGGTATGAACACTGAAGCTTTCTTT. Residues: CASSLNGMNTEAFF.